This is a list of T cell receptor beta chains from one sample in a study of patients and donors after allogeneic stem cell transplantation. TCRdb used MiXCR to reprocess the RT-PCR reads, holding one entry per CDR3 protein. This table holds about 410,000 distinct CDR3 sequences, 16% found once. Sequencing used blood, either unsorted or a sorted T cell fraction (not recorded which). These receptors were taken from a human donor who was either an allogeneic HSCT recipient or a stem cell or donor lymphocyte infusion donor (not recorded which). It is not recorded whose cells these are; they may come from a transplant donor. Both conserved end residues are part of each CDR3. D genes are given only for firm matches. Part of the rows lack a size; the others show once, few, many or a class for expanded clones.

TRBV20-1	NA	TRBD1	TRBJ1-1	TGCAGTGCTAGAGACCGGGACAGGGCGAACACTGAAGCTTTCTTT	CSARDRDRANTEAFF
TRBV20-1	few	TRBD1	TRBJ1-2	TGCAGTGCGTCCGGGACAGGGGTTTATGGCTACACCTTC	CSASGTGVYGYTF
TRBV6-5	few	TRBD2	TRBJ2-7	TGTGCCAGCAGTTACTTGACTAGCGGAAGCCTTTACGAGCAGTACTTC	CASSYLTSGSLYEQYF
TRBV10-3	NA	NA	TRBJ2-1	TGTGCCATCAGTGAGTCGTCTAACGCCTTCTACAATGAGCAGTTCTTC	CAISESSNAFYNEQFF
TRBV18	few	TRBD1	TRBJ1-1	TGTGCCAGCTCACGACCGGGACAGGGCCCTGAAGCTTTCTTT	CASSRPGQGPEAFF
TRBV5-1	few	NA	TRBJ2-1	TGCGCCAGCAGCCCCGCCGGTCGAAGCAGAAGCTCCTACAATGAGCAGTTCTTC	CASSPAGRSRSSYNEQFF
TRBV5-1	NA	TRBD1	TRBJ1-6	TGCGCCAGCAGCCAGGCCGGGACAGGGGCGTCACCCCTCCACTTT	CASSQAGTGASPLHF
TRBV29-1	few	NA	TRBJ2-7	TGCAGCGTTGCGGAGGGCCGCGGTGAGCAGTACTTC	CSVAEGRGEQYF
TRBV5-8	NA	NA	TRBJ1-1	TGTGCCAGCAGCTGGGGAGGTGTGAACACTGAAGCTTTCTTT	CASSWGGVNTEAFF
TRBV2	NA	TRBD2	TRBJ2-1	TGTGCCAGCAGCCGGACTAGCGGGAGCAATGAGCAGTTCTTC	CASSRTSGSNEQFF
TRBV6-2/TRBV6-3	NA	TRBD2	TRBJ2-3	TGTGCCAGCAGTTACTCCAACCAGGCACTAGCGAACAGTCATCAGGATACGCAGTATTTT	CASSYSNQALANSHQDTQYF
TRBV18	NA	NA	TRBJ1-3	TGTGCCAGCTCACCTTTGACCCGAGGTGACACCATATATTTT	CASSPLTRGDTIYF
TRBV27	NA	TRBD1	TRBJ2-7	TGTGCCAGCGAACCATCGGGACAGGGGGACTACGAGCAGTACTTC	CASEPSGQGDYEQYF
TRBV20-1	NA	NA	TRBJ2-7	TGCAGTGCTAGGTCCCCTAGCTCCTACGAGCAGTACTTC	CSARSPSSYEQYF
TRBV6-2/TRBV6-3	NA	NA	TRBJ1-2	TGTGCCAGCAGTTACAGGCCAGGAGGTCTCTATGGCTACACCTTC	CASSYRPGGLYGYTF
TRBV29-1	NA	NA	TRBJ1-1	TGCAGCGTTGATACAGGCTTGAACACTGAAGCTTTCTTT	CSVDTGLNTEAFF
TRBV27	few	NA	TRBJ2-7	TGTGCCAGCAGCTGGGACCGTACATACGAGCAGTACTTC	CASSWDRTYEQYF
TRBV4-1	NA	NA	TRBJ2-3	TGCGCCAGCAGCCCCTCCCAGGGGACAGATACGCAGTATTTT	CASSPSQGTDTQYF
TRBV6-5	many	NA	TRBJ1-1	TGTGCCAGCAGTTCCCCCGGGAGAACCACTGAAGCTTTCTTT	CASSSPGRTTEAFF
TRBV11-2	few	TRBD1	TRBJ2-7	TGTGCCAGCAGCTCCACCCGGGACAGGGTCGAGCAGTACTTC	CASSSTRDRVEQYF
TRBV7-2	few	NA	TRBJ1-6	TGTGCCAGCAGCCCCTTCCCTGGGAAGGATTCACCCCTCCACTTT	CASSPFPGKDSPLHF
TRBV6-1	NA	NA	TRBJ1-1	TGTGCCAGCCTGTCAGGGGCGAAAAGGAACACTGAAGCTTTCTTT	CASLSGAKRNTEAFF
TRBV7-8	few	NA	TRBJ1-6	TGTGCCAGCAGCTTAGTAGACAATAATTCACCCCTCCACTTT	CASSLVDNNSPLHF
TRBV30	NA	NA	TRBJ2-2	TGTGCCTGGAGTGTTACTAGCTCCGGGGAGCTGTTTTTT	CAWSVTSSGELFF
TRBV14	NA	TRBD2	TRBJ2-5	TGTGCCAGCAGCCAAACTAGCGGGGCCGCACAAGAGACCCAGTACTTC	CASSQTSGAAQETQYF
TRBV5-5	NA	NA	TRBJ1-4	TGTGCCAGCAGCTTGGAATGGACAGATGAAAAACTGTTTTTT	CASSLEWTDEKLFF
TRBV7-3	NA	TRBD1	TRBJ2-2	TGTGCCAGCAGGCCGACAGGGTTAAACACCGGGGAGCTGTTTTTT	CASRPTGLNTGELFF
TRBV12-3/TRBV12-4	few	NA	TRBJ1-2	TGTGCCAGCAGCCGGGGTCTTTACTATGGCTACACCTTC	CASSRGLYYGYTF
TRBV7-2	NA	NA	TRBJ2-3	TGTGCCAGCAGCACCCGACGCACAGATACGCAGTATTTT	CASSTRRTDTQYF